This record concerns one T cell receptor beta chain sequence. Original handling: Estimates of nucleated cell counts were drawn from the amplification of reference gene primers. Method: immunoSEQ multiplex PCR; TCRdb's copy keeps in-frame clones and lacks some. The DNA was the basis for D and trimming; V, J and clone size are from that table. The repertoire holds almost 300,000 clones, with approximately 86% as singletons. The data originate from a study of blood T cell repertoires in COVID-19. Across the study: Samples came from the United States, Italy and Spain, spanning acute and convalescent COVID-19. Sources were T cells, B-cell-depleted T cells, or PBMCs; the material itself was cDNA or gDNA.

This CDR3 contains 16 residues. CDR1 and CDR2 from the germline V gene are LNHDA and SQIVND (reference sequence). V lost 3 bases and J lost 2, with 15 bases in between. The chain joins TRBV19 to TRBJ2-3, with no clear D. The receptor comes from a man between 70 and 80 years old with acute or convalescent COVID-19. Sample: peripheral blood. This CDR3 reads CASSMGVGLDTDTQYF. The CDR3 DNA reads as TGTGCCAGTAGTATGGGTGTGGGCTTGGACACAGATACGCAGTATTTT.